Below, 32 T cell receptor beta chains from the same sample are listed, as sequenced in a study of radiation and T cells in renal cell carcinoma. The time point denotes: blood 2 weeks post-SBRT. The treatment was: 15 Gy SBRT to primary tumor, nephrectomy 4 weeks later. Generated by immunoSEQ multiplex PCR, the TCRdb table keeps only in-frame clones and is missing some. The table lists around 120,000 clones, 75% to 85% of them singletons. The source material was blood, sampled from a patient whose treatment included radiotherapy and nephrectomy. These TCRs come from an older woman with renal cell carcinoma.

This chain connects TRBV28 to TRBJ1-2; D not resolved. This CDR3 comprises 16 residues. V was cut by 5 bases and J by 3 bases, with 19 bases left in between. Germline V gene sequence: CDR1 MDHEN, CDR2 SYDVKM. The CDR3, as DNA: TGTGCCAGCAGTCATAGAGACATTGGAGGCGACTATGGCTACACCTTC. Its translation: CASSHRDIGGDYGYTF.

This chain links TRBV18 with TRBJ2-1; D uncertain. The V gene's germline CDR1 is KGHSH and CDR2 LQKENI. The CDR3 sequence is 13 residues long. The V end was cut by 2 bases, the J end by 8 bases, with 10 bases between. The CDR3 loop is CASSPRSPDEQFF. CDR3 in DNA: TGTGCCAGCTCACCAAGGTCCCCCGATGAGCAGTTCTTC.

This rearrangement joins TRBV7-9 to TRBJ1-4; D call uncertain. Germline CDR1 is SEHNR and CDR2 is FQNEAQ (reference sequence). There are 15 residues in the CDR3. V shed 1 base and J shed 1 base, with 7 bases lying between them. Here the CDR3 DNA reads TGTGCCAGCAGCTTAGATGGGAAAACTAATGAAAAACTGTTTTTT. This translates into CASSLDGKTNEKLFF.

The rearrangement uses TRBV5-1 and TRBJ2-3; 10 nucleotides agree with TRBD1. The CDR3 runs 14 residues. J gave up 5 bases and V 3 bases, and 3 bases lay outside the gene matches. CDR1 SGHRS and CDR2 YFSETQ come from the germline V gene. CDR3 in amino acids: CASSWTGGEDTQYF. Here the CDR3 DNA reads TGCGCCAGCAGCTGGACAGGGGGTGAAGATACGCAGTATTTT. Variable domain in full (rest from reference TRBV5-1 and TRBJ2-3): KAGVTQTPRYLIKTRGQQVTLSCSPISGHRSVSWYQQTPGQGLQFLFEYFSETQRNKGNFPGRFSGRQFSNSRSEMNVSTLELGDSALYLCASSWTGGEDTQYFGPGTRLTVL.

This clone was seen more than once but under ten times. The genes are TRBV19 and TRBJ1-1; tentatively, D is TRBD1 (5 bases). This CDR3 comprises 13 residues. Trimming stripped 5 bases from V and 3 bases from J, with 10 bases between. CDR1 LNHDA and CDR2 SQIVND come from the germline V gene (reference sequence). DNA for the CDR3: TGTGCCAGTAGTGTGGGACGAGACACTGAAGCTTTCTTT. Amino acid sequence: CASSVGRDTEAFF.

The chain couples TRBV27 to TRBJ1-2; D gene uncertain. The germline gives CDR1 MNHEY, CDR2 SMNVEV (reference sequence). This CDR3 comprises 14 residues. The germline V and J ends were trimmed by 5 bases and 6 bases, with 16 bases remaining between them. In DNA, the CDR3 is TGTGCCAGCAGTCCATACCTCGGGTACCATGGCTACACCTTC. Encoded protein: CASSPYLGYHGYTF.

This chain connects TRBV11-2 to TRBJ2-1, with a tentative D call TRBD2 (5 bases). Germline V gene lookup returns CDR1 SGHAT and CDR2 FQNNGV. The length of the CDR3 is 15 residues. With 6 bases removed from V and 5 bases from J, the gap between germline ends came to 17 bases. The CDR3 sequence is CASRRISGRDNEQFF. CDR3 nucleotide sequence: TGTGCCAGCAGGCGGATAAGCGGCCGCGACAATGAGCAGTTCTTC.

The chain employs TRBV5-1 and TRBJ2-5; TRBD2 aligns across 7 bases. V shed 7 bases and J 5 bases; nucleotides not matched to a gene: 14. CDR3 length: 15 residues. Germline CDR1 reads SGHRS; CDR2 reads YFSETQ. DNA for the CDR3: TGCGCCAGCCGCCCGGGGGGAGAGACCCTCGAGACCCAGTACTTC. Its translation is CASRPGGETLETQYF.

J is TRBJ2-3 and V is TRBV18, with TRBD1 as a possible D gene (5 bases). V shed 7 bases and J shed 9 bases, with 17 bases lying between them. The V gene's germline CDR1 is KGHSH and CDR2 LQKENI. The CDR3 sequence is 13 residues long. The CDR3: CASLTRATQTQYF. DNA of the CDR3: TGTGCCAGCTTAACCAGGGCTACCCAAACGCAGTATTTT.

CDR3: CASSLGLASFTDTQYF. In DNA form, the CDR3 reads TGCGCCAGCAGCTTGGGACTAGCGTCCTTCACAGATACGCAGTATTTT. The rearrangement joins TRBV5-1 to TRBJ2-3; 8 bases agree with TRBD2. The CDR3 spans 16 residues. The germline V gene encodes CDR1 SGHRS and CDR2 YFSETQ. J was trimmed by 2 bases and V by 0 bases; bases with no gene match: 5.

The chain couples TRBV7-3 to TRBJ1-1; no definite D call. The CDR3 loop spans 13 amino acids. Germline V lookup: CDR1 SGHTA, CDR2 FQGTGA. The germline V and J ends were trimmed by 6 bases and 1 base, with 9 bases remaining between them. The CDR3 region is CASRKVANTEAFF. In DNA, the CDR3 is TGTGCCAGCAGGAAGGTGGCGAACACTGAAGCTTTCTTT.

The chain uses TRBV7-2 and TRBJ1-5; D gene ambiguous. This CDR3 comprises 14 residues. V was shortened by 2 bases and J by 7 bases, with 12 bases between the two germline ends. Germline V gene sequence: CDR1 SGHTA, CDR2 FQGNSA. The CDR3 sequence: CASSLRVEGQPQHF. CDR3 nucleotide sequence: TGTGCCAGCAGCTTACGGGTAGAAGGACAGCCCCAGCATTTT.

In the case of this clone: At one of its ends the junction is not consistent with the germline gene, which may arise from a read error. V gene TRBV27 combines with J gene TRBJ2-2; 7 nucleotides agree with TRBD1. The germline CDR1 and CDR2 sequences are MNHEY and SMNVEV (reference sequence). The CDR3 extends over 16 amino acids. The CDR3 region is CASSVYGTVNTGELFF. The CDR3 DNA is TGTGCTAGCAGTGTGTACGGGACAGTAAACACCGGGGAGCTGTTTTTT.

The sample holds a few counts of this clone. The V gene is TRBV7-6, the J gene TRBJ1-2; TRBD1 matches at 8 bases. Germline CDR1 SGHVS, CDR2 FNYEAQ. CDR3 length: 15 amino acids. The V segment lost 1 base and the J segment 3 bases; nucleotides outside the gene matches: 4. CDR3 bases: TGTGCCAGCAGCTTAGTGGCAGGGGGCGACTATGGCTACACCTTC. Protein product: CASSLVAGGDYGYTF.

CDR3 nucleotides: TGTGCCAGCAGCTTAGTGGGGACAGGGGGCGTTACTGAAGCTTTCTTT. Translation: CASSLVGTGGVTEAFF. The V and J genes are TRBV7-2 and TRBJ1-1; 12 positions agree with TRBD1. CDR1 and CDR2 from the germline V gene are SGHTA and FQGNSA. This CDR3 has 16 amino acids. Trimming at V came to 1 base and at J to 5 bases, leaving 5 bases not matched to a gene.

V is TRBV6-8 and J is TRBJ1-4; D unclear. V lost 5 bases, J lost 8 bases, and 15 bases lay in between. In germline, CDR1 is MNHGY, CDR2 SAAAGT. This CDR3 has 14 residues. The CDR3 sequence is CASSRSSEVEKLFF. In DNA form, the CDR3 reads TGTGCCAGCAGTCGCAGTTCGGAAGTGGAAAAACTGTTTTTT.

In this sample, this clone turned up a few times. The chain joins TRBV2 to TRBJ1-2; possibly TRBD1 for D (6 bases). Germline V gene data show CDR1 as SNHLY and CDR2 as FYNNEI. This CDR3 spans 14 amino acids. Trimming shortened V by 5 bases and J by 3 bases, and 13 bases separated the two germline ends. This CDR3 is CASSRDTQDYGYTF. The DNA of the CDR3 is TGTGCCAGCAGTCGGGACACTCAGGACTATGGCTACACCTTC.

This clone was counted only a few times. This chain joins TRBV7-9 and TRBJ2-7, with 9 bases aligning to TRBD1. The germline V gene encodes CDR1 SEHNR and CDR2 FQNEAQ (reference sequence). With V trimmed by 5 bases and J by 1 base, 9 bases remained unmatched. This CDR3 region has 16 residues. CDR3 sequence (DNA): TGTGCCAGCAGCGAAAAGGGACAGGGACCTTCCTACGAGCAGTACTTC. Translating it yields CASSEKGQGPSYEQYF.

The chain is built from TRBV30 and TRBJ1-2; D ambiguous. The V end was cut by 0 bases, the J end by 3 bases, with 8 bases between. This CDR3 has 13 residues. Germline V gives CDR1 GTSNPN, CDR2 SVGIG (reference sequence). The chain's CDR3 is CAWSVRSDYGYTF. In nucleotides, the CDR3 is TGTGCCTGGAGTGTTCGCAGCGACTATGGCTACACCTTC.

This chain links TRBV11-2 with TRBJ2-3; D is perhaps TRBD2 (6 bases). Trimming removed 5 bases at V and 2 bases at J, with 17 bases between. The V gene's germline CDR1 is SGHAT and CDR2 FQNNGV. This CDR3 spans 16 amino acids. The DNA of the CDR3 is TGTGCCAGCAGCCTCTATGGCGGGGTCCTCACAGATACGCAGTATTTT. Translated, it gives CASSLYGGVLTDTQYF.

The rearrangement joins TRBV30 to TRBJ2-3; D gene uncertain. The V gene's germline CDR1 is GTSNPN and CDR2 SVGIG (reference sequence). V lost 1 base and J 5 bases, leaving 13 bases between the germline ends. This CDR3 is 14 amino acids long. The CDR3 protein is CAWSAGRYGDTQYF. In DNA, the CDR3 is TGTGCCTGGAGTGCAGGCAGGTACGGAGATACGCAGTATTTT.

This clone was seen a handful of times. J is TRBJ1-1 and V is TRBV7-9; D is unresolved. The CDR3 length is 13 residues. V lost 3 bases to trimming and J lost 5 bases, with 10 bases between them. Germline CDR1 SEHNR, CDR2 FQNEAQ (reference sequence). CDR3 in amino acids: CASSLFLGTEAFF. The CDR3 bases are TGTGCCAGCAGCTTGTTTCTCGGGACTGAAGCTTTCTTT.

This clone has only a few counts. The CDR3, as DNA: TGCGCCAGCAGCCAAGATTCCGGGGGCACCACTGAAGCTTTCTTT. It translates to CASSQDSGGTTEAFF. The chain carries TRBV4-3 and TRBJ1-1; TRBD1 is a possible D gene (6 bases). Germline V gene sequence: CDR1 LGHNA, CDR2 YSLEER. The CDR3 loop spans 15 amino acids. V was shortened by 0 bases and J by 4 bases, with 12 bases between the two germline ends.

The chain couples TRBV4-1 to TRBJ2-7; TRBD1 matches 8 bases. After removal of 0 bases from V and 0 bases from J, the junction contained 1 base not matched to a gene. Germline V gives CDR1 MGHRA, CDR2 YSYEKL. This CDR3 contains 15 residues. CDR3 sequence: CASSQDGTGSYEQYF. For the CDR3, the DNA is TGCGCCAGCAGCCAAGATGGGACAGGCTCCTACGAGCAGTACTTC.

The rearrangement joins TRBV5-1 to TRBJ1-3, with 7 bases that match TRBD1. This CDR3 is 14 amino acids long. The germline V gene has CDR1 SGHRS and CDR2 YFSETQ. The V and J ends lost 4 bases and 2 bases, in that order; junction bases with no gene match: 3. The CDR3 bases are TGCGCCAGCAGCCAACAGGGGCCTGGAAACACCATATATTTT. This encodes CASSQQGPGNTIYF.

The chain carries TRBV2 and TRBJ2-7; D call uncertain. Germline CDR1 SNHLY, CDR2 FYNNEI. Trimming stripped 4 bases from V and 5 bases from J, with 9 bases between. The CDR3 sequence is 12 residues long. The CDR3 reads CASSAQSHEQYF. Here the CDR3 DNA reads TGTGCCAGCAGTGCCCAGTCCCACGAGCAGTACTTC.

J is TRBJ2-1 and V is TRBV11-3; TRBD2 matches at 11 bases. The germline V gene encodes CDR1 SGHNT and CDR2 YENEEA. V shed 5 bases, J shed 6 bases, and the junction held 9 bases outside the gene matches. This CDR3 has 16 residues. The CDR3 coding sequence is TGTGCCAGCAGCCCTTCCGGGACTAGCGGATTCAATGAGCAGTTCTTC. This sequence encodes CASSPSGTSGFNEQFF.

Concerning this clone: Different DNA sequences within this sample yield the same CDR3. This chain links TRBV5-1 with TRBJ2-1; D is undetermined. Germline CDR1 is SGHRS and CDR2 is YFSETQ. V was cut by 0 bases and J by 1 base, with 5 bases left in between. The CDR3 has 14 amino acids. The CDR3 nucleotides are TGCGCCAGCAGCTTGGATGGTTCCTACAATGAGCAGTTCTTC. Translated: CASSLDGSYNEQFF.

The J gene is TRBJ1-4, the V gene TRBV2; TRBD1 might be the D (5 bases). V was cut by 10 bases and J by 4 bases, with 19 bases left in between. The germline V gene encodes CDR1 SNHLY and CDR2 FYNNEI. The CDR3 covers 15 residues. Here the CDR3 DNA reads TGTGCCAACTCCCAAGGATGGACACTTAATGAAAAACTGTTTTTT. The encoded protein is CANSQGWTLNEKLFF.

The DNA for the CDR3 is TGCGCCAGCAGCTTGGCCGGCAGTTCCTACGAGCAGTACTTC. Residues: CASSLAGSSYEQYF. This rearrangement joins TRBV5-1 to TRBJ2-7; D gene unclear. V gave up 0 bases and J gave up 1 base, with 8 bases separating them. CDR1 is SGHRS and CDR2 is YFSETQ in the germline V gene. This CDR3 spans 14 amino acids.

The V and J genes are TRBV7-9 and TRBJ2-5, with 8 bases identical to TRBD1. The end of the DNA fits TRBJ2-7 better, so the J call may be wrong. Germline lookup yields CDR1 SEHNR and CDR2 FQNEAQ (reference sequence). The CDR3 is 15 amino acids. CDR3 sequence reads: CASSLTRTGLDEQYF. Here the CDR3 DNA reads TGTGCCAGCAGCTTAACCCGGACAGGGCTCGACGAGCAGTACTTC.

The CDR3 bases are TGTGCCAGCAGTGAAGAGAGGGGATCGAACTATGGCTACACCTTC. Translating gives CASSEERGSNYGYTF. The V and J genes are TRBV6-4 and TRBJ1-2; TRBD1 is a possible D gene (5 bases). The CDR3 is 15 amino acids. Germline V gene data show CDR1 as MRHNA and CDR2 as SNTAGT. Deletions cut 3 bases from V and 2 bases from J, with 13 bases between.